The sample holds many counts of the clone carrying this T cell receptor (beta chain). These data come from a study of HIV-infected patients and healthy controls. V was cut by 5 bases and J by 5 bases, with 20 bases left in between. In germline, CDR1 is SGHTA, CDR2 FQGNSA. This CDR3 has 16 amino acids. TCRdb itself ran the 5' RACE reads through MiXCR, one entry per CDR3 protein. The data contain around 18,000 distinct CDR3 sequences, around 17% of them seen just once; the ten biggest clones take up roughly a quarter. J is TRBJ2-3 and V is TRBV7-2, with D perhaps matching TRBD2 (5 bases). The clonotype originates from a human donor in good health. The source material was CD8+ T cells from blood. CDR3 in amino acids: CASSQGIARARDTQYF. Written as DNA, the CDR3 is TGTGCCAGCAGCCAAGGCATCGCGCGGGCTAGAGATACGCAGTATTTT. Full variable domain (remainder filled in from reference TRBV7-2 and TRBJ2-3): GAGVSQSPSNKVTEKGKDVELRCDPISGHTALYWYRQSLGQGLEFLIYFQGNSAPDKSGLPSDRFSAERTGGSVSTLTIQRTQQEDSAVYLCASSQGIARARDTQYFGPGTRLTVL.